This TCR beta chain is drawn from a study of graft-versus-host responses after intestinal transplantation. For the study at large: Multivisceral, liver-intestinal, or isolated intestinal transplants were received by the recipients. Every transplant recipient was induced with anti-thymocyte globulin, then maintained on tacrolimus and steroids for around 3 years.

The CDR3 length is 18 residues. About this clone itself: Its specificity is unknown.

Measured with immunoSEQ multiplex PCR; TCRdb has only the in-frame clones, and not every one. Here the sample spans fewer than 65,000 clones, 80% to 90% being singletons. The chain joins TRBV21-1 to TRBJ2-6; the table calls TRBD1, which could not be checked here. TRBV21-1 is flagged as a pseudogene. The TCR was taken from a human donor who was the organ donor for an intestinal transplant. The source material was unstimulated CD4+ T cells sorted from spleen or lymph node cells, sampled before transplant. CDR3 coding DNA: TGTGCCAGCAGCATTCCGGGACAGATACTCTCTGGGGCCAACGTCCTGACTTTC. Protein sequence: CASSIPGQILSGANVLTF.